This TCR beta chain was found in a study of blood T cell repertoires in COVID-19. The CDR3 totals 14 residues. The V and J ends lost 5 bases and 0 bases, in that order; junction bases with no gene match: 3. CDR1 is SNHLY and CDR2 is FYNNEI in the germline V gene. The data were produced by immunoSEQ multiplex PCR, yet TCRdb's version contains in-frame clones alone and is incomplete. This table has some 320,000 clones, 85% appearing once. The chain has TRBV2 and TRBJ1-1; 7 nucleotides match TRBD1. The material sequenced was PBMCs or T cells enriched from blood (not recorded which). This receptor was identified in a woman aged 25 to 39 who had been exposed to COVID-19. DNA for the CDR3: TGTGCCAGCAGTTTACAGGGGATGAACACTGAAGCTTTCTTT. Protein product: CASSLQGMNTEAFF. Together with reference TRBV2 and TRBJ1-1, the CDR3 gives the full variable domain: EPEVTQTPSHQVTQMGQEVILRCVPISNHLYFYWYRQILGQKVEFLVSFYNNEISEKSEIFDDQFSVERPDGSNFTLKIRSTKLEDSAMYFCASSLQGMNTEAFFGQGTRLTVV.